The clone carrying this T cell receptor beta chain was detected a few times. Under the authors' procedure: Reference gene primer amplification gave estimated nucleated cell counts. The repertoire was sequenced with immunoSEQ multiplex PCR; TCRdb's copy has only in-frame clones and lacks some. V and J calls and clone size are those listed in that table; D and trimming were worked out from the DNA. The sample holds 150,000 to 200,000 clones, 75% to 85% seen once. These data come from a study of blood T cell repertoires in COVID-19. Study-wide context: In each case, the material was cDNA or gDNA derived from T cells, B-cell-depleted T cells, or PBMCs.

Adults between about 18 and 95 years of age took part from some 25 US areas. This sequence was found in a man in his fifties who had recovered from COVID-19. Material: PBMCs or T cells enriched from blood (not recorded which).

The CDR3, as DNA: TGTGCCAGCTCACCCGGACAGCTGGAGACCCAGTACTTC. Protein sequence: CASSPGQLETQYF. The chain links TRBV18 to TRBJ2-5, with a weak D call TRBD1 (6 bases). Looked up from germline, CDR1 is KGHSH and CDR2 is LQKENI. With 3 bases removed from V and 5 bases from J, the gap between germline ends came to 10 bases. CDR3 size: 13 residues.